This T cell receptor beta chain was profiled in a study of Ad26.COV2.S vaccination and SARS-CoV-2 variants. As for this clone: The antigen is undetermined.

Sequenced by immunoSEQ multiplex PCR; TCRdb stores in-frame clones only, minus some. The table records about 180,000 clones, approximately 88% of them present only once. Whole-study findings and limits: Possibly, TCR breadth and depth analyses underestimated total T cell responses. Measurement of non-spike TCR breadth gave similar results in vaccine and placebo recipients. Placebo recipients had lower spike-specific TCR breadth than vaccine recipients.

Germline CDR1 reads SGHVS; CDR2 reads FQNEAQ. With 4 bases removed from V and 7 bases from J, the gap between germline ends came to 19 bases. This CDR3 spans 15 amino acids. The clonotype originates from a human donor who had recovered from COVID-19. Specimen: peripheral blood, collected after recovery from COVID-19. V and J are TRBV7-8 and TRBJ1-2, with D possibly matching TRBD1 (6 bases). The CDR3 protein is CASSSSQGLAVGYTF. The CDR3 region has the DNA TGTGCCAGCAGCTCGTCACAGGGTCTCGCCGTTGGCTACACCTTC.